These 22 T cell receptor beta chains were sequenced from one sample in a study of blood T cell repertoires in COVID-19. Libraries were prepared by immunoSEQ multiplex PCR; TCRdb keeps only in-frame clonotypes and omits some of them. The sample yields 290,000 or so clones, around 90% seen once. The sequencing sample was made of PBMCs or T cells enriched from blood (not recorded which). Receptors were obtained from a woman aged 25 to 45 who had recovered from COVID-19.

V and J are TRBV6-5 and TRBJ1-1, with 8 bases lining up with TRBD1. V shed 2 bases, J shed 7 bases, and the junction held 9 bases outside the gene matches. Germline V gene lookup returns CDR1 MNHEY and CDR2 SVGAGI. The CDR3 is 15 residues long. The CDR3 DNA is TGTGCCAGCAGTTACATTTTGACAGGGGTTGGTGAAGCTTTCTTT. Amino acid sequence: CASSYILTGVGEAFF.

This clone was recorded a few times. V is TRBV24-1 and J is TRBJ1-1; D may be TRBD1 (5 bases). This CDR3 contains 13 residues. The germline V gene encodes CDR1 KGHDR and CDR2 SFDVKD. V gave up 8 bases and J gave up 3 bases, with 12 bases separating them. This chain's CDR3 is CATMNRGYTEAFF. For the CDR3, the DNA is TGTGCCACCATGAACCGGGGGTACACTGAAGCTTTCTTT.

The J gene is TRBJ1-5, the V gene TRBV6-2 or TRBV6-3; the match to TRBD1 covers 10 bases. The CDR3 spans 19 residues. CDR1 and CDR2 from the germline V gene are MNHEY and SVGEGT. V dropped 0 bases and J dropped 3; count of bases not matched to a gene: 11. This CDR3 is CASSYSTGQGRLFNQPQHF. Written as DNA, the CDR3 is TGTGCCAGCAGTTACTCGACGGGACAGGGGCGCCTTTTCAATCAGCCCCAGCATTTT.

V is TRBV3-1 (or the pseudogene TRBV3-2) and J is TRBJ2-1, with 8 bases lining up with TRBD1. CDR3 length: 16 residues. The germline CDR1 and CDR2 sequences are LGHDT and YNNKEL (reference sequence). The junction had 8 bases not matched to a gene; V was cut back by 3 bases and J by 4 bases. CDR3 in amino acids: CASSQSDRGTYNEQFF. The DNA of the CDR3 is TGTGCCAGCAGCCAGTCTGACAGGGGAACGTACAATGAGCAGTTCTTC.

The CDR3 spells CASSLDRANTEAFF. The CDR3 region has the DNA TGTGCCAGCAGCTTGGATCGAGCAAACACTGAAGCTTTCTTT. V is TRBV5-4 and J is TRBJ1-1; D gene unclear. CDR1 and CDR2 (germline): SGHNT, YYREEE (reference sequence). The CDR3 spans 14 residues. V lost 0 bases to trimming and J lost 2 bases, with 8 bases between them.

The V and J genes are TRBV7-8 and TRBJ1-3, with D possibly TRBD1 on 5 matching bases. Germline loops: CDR1 SGHVS, CDR2 FQNEAQ. This CDR3 has 13 amino acids. The V and J ends lost 6 bases and 7 bases respectively, with 13 bases between them. In nucleotides, the CDR3 is TGTGCCAGCAGATCGGGGGGAGGGAACACCATATATTTT. It specifies CASRSGGGNTIYF.

The J gene is TRBJ1-1, the V gene TRBV30; D remains ambiguous. Germline V CDR1 and CDR2: GTSNPN, SVGIG (reference sequence). This CDR3 is 13 amino acids long. The V end lost 6 bases, the J end lost 1 base, and 12 bases lay between the germline ends. CDR3 nucleotides: TGTGCCTGTATAATTCGGGGGAACACTGAAGCTTTCTTT. It is translated as CACIIRGNTEAFF. The full variable domain, completed using reference TRBV30 and TRBJ1-1, is SQTIHQWPATLVQPVGSPLSLECTVEGTSNPNLYWYRQAAGRGLQLLFYSVGIGQISSEVPQNLSASRPQDRQFILSSKKLLLSDSGFYLCACIIRGNTEAFFGQGTRLTVV.

This clone was seen just once. V and J are TRBV7-6 and TRBJ1-1; no clear D. V was clipped by 2 bases and J by 1 base, with 14 bases between them. The CDR3 length is 16 residues. CDR1 is SGHVS and CDR2 is FNYEAQ in the germline V gene. The CDR3 DNA reads as TGTGCCAGCAGCTTACTGGTCGGGGTGAGGAACACTGAAGCTTTCTTT. Amino acid sequence: CASSLLVGVRNTEAFF.

The chain combines TRBV28 with TRBJ1-6; no clear D gene. Germline CDR1 MDHEN, CDR2 SYDVKM. Trimming shortened V by 2 bases and J by 0 bases, and 8 bases separated the two germline ends. The CDR3 is made up of 16 amino acids. CDR3 DNA: TGTGCCAGCAGTTTAGTGGCATTCTCCTATAATTCACCCCTCCACTTT. This translates into CASSLVAFSYNSPLHF.

The chain carries TRBV24-1 and TRBJ1-1; tentatively, D is TRBD1 (5 bases). Germline V lookup: CDR1 KGHDR, CDR2 SFDVKD. The CDR3 is made up of 18 amino acids. Trimming pared 0 bases from V and 0 bases from J, leaving 16 bases between. As DNA, the CDR3 is TGTGCCACCAGTGATTTGAAGCCTCCGGGGGAAGTGAACACTGAAGCTTTCTTT. Translated: CATSDLKPPGEVNTEAFF.

The J gene is TRBJ1-4, the V gene TRBV15; D might be TRBD1 (5 bases). Deletions cut 0 bases from V and 5 bases from J, with 16 bases between. CDR3 length: 17 amino acids. CDR1 and CDR2 (germline): LNHNV, YYDKDF (reference sequence). The CDR3: CATSRESGGTGNEKLFF. The CDR3 coding sequence is TGTGCCACCAGCAGAGAATCAGGCGGGACGGGGAATGAAAAACTGTTTTTT.

The CDR3 loop is CASSGRQGLYGYTF. DNA for the CDR3: TGTGCCAGCAGCGGCCGACAGGGGCTTTATGGCTACACCTTC. This sequence joins TRBV9 and TRBJ1-2; 8 nucleotides align to TRBD1. With 3 bases clipped from V and 5 bases from J, the junction kept 6 bases outside the gene matches. The CDR3 loop spans 14 amino acids. The V gene's germline CDR1 is SGDLS and CDR2 YYNGEE.

This clone has more than one count but fewer than ten. The gene calls are TRBV5-6 and TRBJ1-2; D unclear. Trimming cost V 0 bases and J 2 bases, with 11 bases left between them. The CDR3 sequence is 15 residues long. Germline V CDR1 and CDR2: SGHDT, YYEEEE. CDR3 in DNA: TGTGCCAGCAGCTTGGTAGAGGACTCCAACTATGGCTACACCTTC. Translated, it gives CASSLVEDSNYGYTF.

The chain couples TRBV7-3 to TRBJ2-2; no clear D gene. Germline V gene sequence: CDR1 SGHTA, CDR2 FQGTGA. This CDR3 is 12 amino acids long. Trimming removed 6 bases at V and 4 bases at J, with 6 bases between. CDR3 bases: TGTGCCAGCAGGCGTGGCACCGGGGAGCTGTTTTTT. Translation gives CASRRGTGELFF.

The chain couples TRBV25-1 to TRBJ2-7; TRBD1 matches 11 bases. This CDR3 is built from 15 residues. With V trimmed by 6 bases and J by 3 bases, 7 bases remained unmatched. Germline values: CDR1 MGHDK, CDR2 SYGVNS. CDR3 in amino acids: CASSASGTGGYEQYF. The CDR3 region has the DNA TGTGCCAGCAGCGCATCCGGGACAGGGGGCTACGAGCAGTACTTC.

The CDR3 sequence: CAWSPTRTGLWTEAFF. CDR3 nucleotide sequence: TGTGCCTGGAGCCCTACGCGGACAGGGCTTTGGACTGAAGCTTTCTTT. The chain has TRBV30 and TRBJ1-1; TRBD1 agrees at 8 bases. Trimming took 3 bases from V and 5 from J; bases not matched to a gene: 14. The CDR3 length is 16 residues. The germline V gene has CDR1 GTSNPN and CDR2 SVGIG (reference sequence).

The gene calls are TRBV2 and TRBJ2-2; 7 bases are shared with TRBD2. The CDR3 length is 17 residues. Trimming cost V 2 bases and J 0 bases; bases outside gene matches: 6. Germline V gene sequence: CDR1 SNHLY, CDR2 FYNNEI. Here the CDR3 DNA reads TGTGCCAGCAGTGAATGGTCTAGCGGAACGAACACCGGGGAGCTGTTTTTT. This codes for CASSEWSSGTNTGELFF.

In its sample, this clone was seen many times. Here the CDR3 DNA reads TGTGCCAGCAGTGAAGGGACAGGGGGCACCGGGGAGCTGTTTTTT. Amino acids: CASSEGTGGTGELFF. The chain employs TRBV6-4 and TRBJ2-2; 11 bases are shared with TRBD1. This CDR3 has 15 residues. The germline gives CDR1 MRHNA, CDR2 SNTAGT. Unmatched junction bases numbered 1, after V lost 3 bases and J lost 4 bases.

This CDR3 is CASSFDSYGYTF. In DNA form, the CDR3 reads TGTGCCAGCAGTTTCGACAGCTATGGCTACACCTTC. This chain uses TRBV6-5 with TRBJ1-2; weak D call: TRBD1 (5 bases). V gave up 4 bases and J gave up 4 bases, with 7 bases separating them. Germline V gives CDR1 MNHEY, CDR2 SVGAGI. The CDR3 consists of 12 residues.

The chain links TRBV11-2 to TRBJ1-5; 9 positions agree with TRBD1. Unmatched junction bases numbered 8, after V lost 5 bases and J lost 6 bases. CDR3 length: 15 residues. Per the germline V gene, CDR1 is SGHAT and CDR2 is FQNNGV. The CDR3 nucleotides read TGTGCCAGCAGCCCCGACAGGGGGTTGAGTCAGCCCCAGCATTTT. It is translated as CASSPDRGLSQPQHF.

The chain couples TRBV3-1 (or the pseudogene TRBV3-2) to TRBJ1-1; no firm D call. Germline V gene sequence: CDR1 LGHDT, CDR2 YNNKEL (reference sequence). The CDR3 consists of 16 residues. V was trimmed by 1 base and J by 3 bases, leaving 15 bases between them. The CDR3 protein is CASSQVARHGDTEAFF. The CDR3 DNA follows: TGTGCCAGCAGCCAAGTCGCCCGGCACGGGGACACTGAAGCTTTCTTT.

The chain employs TRBV6-4 and TRBJ1-5; 7 nucleotides align to TRBD1. Germline V CDR1 and CDR2: MRHNA, SNTAGT. The junction had 5 bases not matched to a gene; V was cut back by 0 bases and J by 3 bases. This CDR3 region has 16 residues. The CDR3 loop reads CASSDSGQVFNQPQHF. DNA for the CDR3: TGTGCCAGCAGTGACTCTGGACAGGTCTTCAATCAGCCCCAGCATTTT.